This TCR beta chain was sequenced for a study of identical twins. The donors were all healthy and Caucasian. A universal primer site came from template switching; cDNA carried unique molecular identifiers. TCRdb re-derived calls from the 5' RACE reads in MiXCR, one entry per CDR3 protein. The data hold around 370,000 distinct CDR3 sequences, with 8.5% to 10% observed a single time. This CDR3 spans 13 amino acids. The ends lost 1 base at V and 11 bases at J; junction bases unmatched: 7. Looked up from germline, CDR1 is DFQATT and CDR2 is SNEGSKA (reference sequence). This clonotype was obtained from a woman in her fifties or sixties in good health. Sequencing input: naive T cells sorted from blood. The chain recombines TRBV20-1 with TRBJ1-1; 10 nucleotides agree with TRBD1. Here the CDR3 reads CSARVGTGDRAFF. DNA of the CDR3: TGCAGTGCTAGAGTGGGGACAGGGGATCGGGCTTTCTTT.